The 11 T cell receptor beta chains reported below all come from one sample, sequenced in a study of identical twins. In TCRdb, the 5' RACE reads were re-called with MiXCR into one record per CDR3 protein. The sample consists of roughly 250,000 distinct CDR3 sequences, 7.5% of them appearing once. Separately, the same data were catalogued under a study of yellow fever vaccine responses in identical twins.

The sequenced sample was CD8+ T cells sorted from blood. The receptors shown here come from a woman between 18 and 30 years old in good health.

The chain links TRBV13 to TRBJ2-1, with 9 bases identical to TRBD2. V was pared by 6 bases and J by 6 bases, with 12 bases of the junction left unmatched. Germline V gene sequence: CDR1 PRHDT, CDR2 FYEKMQ (reference sequence). The CDR3 totals 16 residues. The CDR3 loop reads CASSPRLAGGPNEQFF. The CDR3 bases are TGTGCCAGCAGTCCGCGCCTTGCGGGAGGGCCCAATGAGCAGTTCTTC.

This clonotype was seen only a few times. The chain couples TRBV2 to TRBJ2-6; the D is unclear. The germline V gene has CDR1 SNHLY and CDR2 FYNNEI. This CDR3 has 17 amino acids. The V end was cut by 5 bases, the J end by 4 bases, with 18 bases between. The CDR3 region has the DNA TGTGCCAGCAGTCCCGAGGTAGCCGCTCCGGGGGCCAACGTCCTGACTTTC. Translation gives CASSPEVAAPGANVLTF.

At least ten counts were recorded for this clonotype. The DNA for the CDR3 is TGTGCCAGCAGTTACGGTGACACCGGGGAGCTGTTTTTT. This translates into CASSYGDTGELFF. This chain links TRBV6-6 with TRBJ2-2; D not certain. The CDR3 extends over 13 amino acids. V shed 2 bases and J shed 3 bases, with 4 bases lying between them. Germline V lookup: CDR1 MNHNY, CDR2 SVGAGI (reference sequence).

The table lists this clonotype with a few counts. V and J are TRBV12-5 and TRBJ2-1; 16 bases align to TRBD2. CDR3 length: 19 residues. V lost 6 bases, J lost 2 bases, and 10 bases stayed unmatched. Per the germline V gene, CDR1 is LGHNT and CDR2 is FRNRAP. CDR3 amino acids: CASGPGTSGGAVTYNEQFF. The DNA of the CDR3 is TGTGCTAGTGGCCCGGGGACTAGCGGGGGGGCCGTCACCTACAATGAGCAGTTCTTC. The full variable domain, its missing parts supplied by reference TRBV12-5 and TRBJ2-1, is DARVTQTPRHKVTEMGQEVTMRCQPILGHNTVFWYRQTMMQGLELLAYFRNRAPLDDSGMPKDRFSAEMPDATLATLKIQPSEPRDSAVYFCASGPGTSGGAVTYNEQFFGPGTRLTVL.

Turning to this clonotype: This may stem from a read error, because a much larger clone lies one nucleotide away. J is TRBJ1-1 and V is TRBV20-1; 10 nucleotides agree with TRBD1. CDR1 is DFQATT and CDR2 is SNEGSKA in the germline V gene (reference sequence). This CDR3 contains 17 residues. For the CDR3, the DNA is TGCTGTGCTAGTCGAGACAGGGGGCCGATCCAGAACACTGAAGCTTTCTTT. This gives the protein CCASRDRGPIQNTEAFF.

This rearrangement joins TRBV5-1 to TRBJ1-1, with D tentatively TRBD1 (5 bases). CDR1 SGHRS and CDR2 YFSETQ come from the germline V gene. Trimming shortened V by 0 bases and J by 4 bases, and 13 bases separated the two germline ends. The CDR3 length is 15 residues. Written as DNA, the CDR3 is TGCGCCAGCAGCTTGGGCAGGGAAGTAGGCACTGAAGCTTTCTTT. Translating gives CASSLGREVGTEAFF.

This rearrangement joins TRBV11-1 to TRBJ2-7, with 7 bases identical to TRBD1. The junction had 12 bases not matched to a gene; V was cut back by 5 bases and J by 2 bases. The length of the CDR3 is 16 residues. Germline loops: CDR1 SGHAT, CDR2 FQDESV (reference sequence). The CDR3 coding sequence is TGTGCCAGCAGCGATTACCAGGGGGTTTTCGCCTACGAGCAGTACTTC. Encoded protein: CASSDYQGVFAYEQYF.

This clonotype came up many times. DNA for the CDR3: TGTGCCAGCAGTTTAGTTGGGGTTTTGTACAATGAGCAGTTCTTC. Its translation is CASSLVGVLYNEQFF. The gene calls are TRBV12-3 or TRBV12-4 and TRBJ2-1; D not resolved. The CDR3 is 15 amino acids. Between the trimmed V and J ends, which lost 1 base and 4 bases, there was a span of 11 bases.

This clonotype was seen many times. The rearrangement links TRBV20-1 to TRBJ1-1; D gene ambiguous. The CDR3 runs 13 residues. Germline CDR1 reads DFQATT; CDR2 reads SNEGSKA (reference sequence). The V gene lost 0 bases and the J gene lost 3 bases, with 8 bases spanning the gap. In DNA form, the CDR3 reads TGCAGTGCTAGAGAGACGGGATACACTGAAGCTTTCTTT. The encoded protein is CSARETGYTEAFF.

Ten or more counts support this clonotype. This chain joins TRBV10-1 and TRBJ2-3; 10 positions agree with TRBD1. J was trimmed by 4 bases and V by 1 base; bases with no gene match: 5. Germline loops: CDR1 WNHNN, CDR2 SYGVQD (reference sequence). The CDR3 runs 16 residues. The CDR3 nucleotides are TGCGCCAGCAGTGAGTGGGACAGGGGAGAAGCAGATACGCAGTATTTT. Amino acid sequence: CASSEWDRGEADTQYF.

This clonotype was seen more than once but under ten times. The chain links TRBV27 to TRBJ2-3, with 8 bases matching TRBD2. In germline, CDR1 is MNHEY, CDR2 SMNVEV (reference sequence). The ends lost 3 bases at V and 1 base at J; junction bases unmatched: 6. The CDR3 sequence is 16 residues long. CDR3 DNA: TGTGCCAGCAGTTTTGGCGGCGGGGGGCGCACAGATACGCAGTATTTT. It translates to CASSFGGGGRTDTQYF.